This T cell receptor beta chain is drawn from a study of regulatory T cells in long-lasting Graves disease. Deletions cut 6 bases from V and 4 bases from J, with 18 bases between. The length of the CDR3 is 15 residues. Germline CDR1 and CDR2: LGHDT and YNNKEL (reference sequence). iRepertoire HTBI primers and Arm-PCR of CDR3 regions built TCR beta libraries. TCRdb re-analysed the multiplex PCR reads in MiXCR, keeping a single row per CDR3 protein. The sample gives around 500,000 distinct CDR3 sequences, roughly 14% of which show up once; 10% is in the top ten. The time point denotes: newly diagnosed GD, antithyroid drugs for less than 3 months. There was RNA extracted from PBMCs, and the TCR library was made from it. This clonotype was detected ten times or more. The same data also contributed to another study, on T cells in Graves' hyperthyroidism and ophthalmopathy.

This clonotype originated in a man aged 30 to 45 with Graves disease. Sequenced here: peripheral blood mononuclear cells (PBMCs), sampled at new diagnosis, from a patient treated with antithyroid drugs. The chain joins TRBV3-1 to TRBJ1-2, with D unclear. In DNA form, the CDR3 reads TGTGCCAGCAGTCAAACCCGAGGAAAGGGCTATGGCTACACCTTC. As protein: CASSQTRGKGYGYTF.